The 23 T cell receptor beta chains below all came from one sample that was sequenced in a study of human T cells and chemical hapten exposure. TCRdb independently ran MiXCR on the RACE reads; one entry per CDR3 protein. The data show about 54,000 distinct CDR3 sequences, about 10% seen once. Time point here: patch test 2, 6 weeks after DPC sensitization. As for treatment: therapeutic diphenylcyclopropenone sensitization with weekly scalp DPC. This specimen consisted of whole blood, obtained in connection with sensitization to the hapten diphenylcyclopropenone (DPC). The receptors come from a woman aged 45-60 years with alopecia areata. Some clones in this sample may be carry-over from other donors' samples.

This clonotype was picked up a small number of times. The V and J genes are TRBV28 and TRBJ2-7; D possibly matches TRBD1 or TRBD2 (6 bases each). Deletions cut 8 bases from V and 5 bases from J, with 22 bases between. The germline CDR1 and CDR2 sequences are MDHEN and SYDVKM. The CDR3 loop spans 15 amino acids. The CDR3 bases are TGTGCCAGCGCGGAAGGGGGGACACGGTTGGACGAGCAGTACTTC. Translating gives CASAEGGTRLDEQYF.

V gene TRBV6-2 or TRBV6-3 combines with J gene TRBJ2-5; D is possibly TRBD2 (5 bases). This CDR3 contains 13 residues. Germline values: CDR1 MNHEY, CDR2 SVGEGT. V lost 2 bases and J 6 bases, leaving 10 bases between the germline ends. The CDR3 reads CASSYEGQKTQYF. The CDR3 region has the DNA TGTGCCAGCAGTTACGAGGGTCAGAAGACCCAGTACTTC.

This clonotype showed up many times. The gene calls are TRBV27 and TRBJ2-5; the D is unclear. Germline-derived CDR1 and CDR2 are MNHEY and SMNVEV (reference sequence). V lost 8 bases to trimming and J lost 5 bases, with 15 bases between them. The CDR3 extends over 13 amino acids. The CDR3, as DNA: TGTGCCAGCGCCCTCGCTATCCGCGAGACCCAGTACTTC. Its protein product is CASALAIRETQYF.

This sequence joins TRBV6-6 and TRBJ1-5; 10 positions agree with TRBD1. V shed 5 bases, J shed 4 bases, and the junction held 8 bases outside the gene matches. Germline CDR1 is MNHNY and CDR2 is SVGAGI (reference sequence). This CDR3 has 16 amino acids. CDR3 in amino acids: CASSRQGARGNQPQHF. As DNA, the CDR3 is TGTGCCAGCAGTCGACAGGGGGCGAGAGGTAATCAGCCCCAGCATTTT.

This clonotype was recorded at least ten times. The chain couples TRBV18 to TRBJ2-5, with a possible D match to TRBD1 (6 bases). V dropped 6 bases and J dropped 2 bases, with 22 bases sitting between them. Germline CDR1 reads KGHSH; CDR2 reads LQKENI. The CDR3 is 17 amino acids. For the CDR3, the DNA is TGTGCCAGCTCCCGGAACCTACAGGGTTCCGATCAAGAGACCCAGTACTTC. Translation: CASSRNLQGSDQETQYF.

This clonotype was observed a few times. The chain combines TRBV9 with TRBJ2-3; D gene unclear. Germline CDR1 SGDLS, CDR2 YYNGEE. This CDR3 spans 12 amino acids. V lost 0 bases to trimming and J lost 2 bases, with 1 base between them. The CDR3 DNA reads TGTGCCAGCAGCGTAGCCACAGATACGCAGTATTTT. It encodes CASSVATDTQYF. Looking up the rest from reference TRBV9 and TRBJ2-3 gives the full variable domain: DSGVTQTPKHLITATGQRVTLRCSPRSGDLSVYWYQQSLDQGLQFLIQYYNGEERAKGNILERFSAQQFPDLHSELNLSSLELGDSALYFCASSVATDTQYFGPGTRLTVL.

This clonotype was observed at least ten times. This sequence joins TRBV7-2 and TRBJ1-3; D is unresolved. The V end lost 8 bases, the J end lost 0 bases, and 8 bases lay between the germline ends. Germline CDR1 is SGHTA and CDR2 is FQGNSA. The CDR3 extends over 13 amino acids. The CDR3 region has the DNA TGTGCCAGCGGGGTATACTCTGGAAACACCATATATTTT. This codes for CASGVYSGNTIYF.

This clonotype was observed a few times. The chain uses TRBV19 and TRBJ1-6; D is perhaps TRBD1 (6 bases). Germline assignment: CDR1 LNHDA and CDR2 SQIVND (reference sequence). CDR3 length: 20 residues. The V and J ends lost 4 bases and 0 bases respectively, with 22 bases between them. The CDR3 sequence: CASSKFPGHGKSSYNSPLHF. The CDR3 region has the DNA TGTGCCAGTAGTAAATTCCCGGGACACGGGAAAAGCTCCTATAATTCACCCCTCCACTTT.

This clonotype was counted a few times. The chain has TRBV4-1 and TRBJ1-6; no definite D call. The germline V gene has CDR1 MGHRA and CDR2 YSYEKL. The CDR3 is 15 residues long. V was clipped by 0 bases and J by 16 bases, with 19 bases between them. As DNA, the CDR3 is TGCGCCAGCAGCCAAGAGTCGGTGCCATTCGGGAGTCTCCACTTT. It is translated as CASSQESVPFGSLHF.

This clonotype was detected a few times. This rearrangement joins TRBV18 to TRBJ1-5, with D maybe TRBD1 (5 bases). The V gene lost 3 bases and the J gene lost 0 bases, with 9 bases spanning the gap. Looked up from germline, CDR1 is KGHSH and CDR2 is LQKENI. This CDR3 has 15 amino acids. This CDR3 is CASSPRGISNQPQHF. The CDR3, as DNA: TGTGCCAGCTCACCCCGGGGGATTAGCAATCAGCCCCAGCATTTT.

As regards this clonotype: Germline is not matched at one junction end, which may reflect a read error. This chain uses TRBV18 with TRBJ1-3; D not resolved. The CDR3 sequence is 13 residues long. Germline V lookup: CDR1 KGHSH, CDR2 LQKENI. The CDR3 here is CASSPDEVTLLDF. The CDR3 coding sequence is TGTGCCAGCTCACCAGACGAGGTCACTCTATTGGACTTT.

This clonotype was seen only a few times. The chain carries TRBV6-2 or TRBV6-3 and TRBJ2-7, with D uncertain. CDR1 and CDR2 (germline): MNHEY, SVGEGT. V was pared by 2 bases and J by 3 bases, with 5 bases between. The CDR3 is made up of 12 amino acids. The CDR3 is CASSYDGYEQYF. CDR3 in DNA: TGTGCCAGCAGTTACGACGGCTACGAGCAGTACTTC.

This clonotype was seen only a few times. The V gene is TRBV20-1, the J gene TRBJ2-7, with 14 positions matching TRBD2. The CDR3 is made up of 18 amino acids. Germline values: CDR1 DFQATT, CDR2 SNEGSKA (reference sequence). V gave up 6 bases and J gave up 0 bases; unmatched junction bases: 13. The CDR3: CSARNPGLAGAPSYEQYF. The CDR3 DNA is TGCAGTGCCCGGAATCCGGGACTAGCGGGGGCCCCCTCCTACGAGCAGTACTTC.

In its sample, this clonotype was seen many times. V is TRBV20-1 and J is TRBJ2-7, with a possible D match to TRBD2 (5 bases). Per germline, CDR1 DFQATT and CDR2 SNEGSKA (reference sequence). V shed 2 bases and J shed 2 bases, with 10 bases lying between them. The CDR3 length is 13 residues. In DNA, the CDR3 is TGCAGTGCTAGAACCGGGATCACCTACGAGCAGTACTTC. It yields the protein CSARTGITYEQYF.

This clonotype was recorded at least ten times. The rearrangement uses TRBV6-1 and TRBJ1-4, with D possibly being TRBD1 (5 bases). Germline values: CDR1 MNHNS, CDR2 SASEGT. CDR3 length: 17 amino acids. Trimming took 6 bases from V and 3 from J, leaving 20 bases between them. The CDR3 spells CASSARGTLPPNEKLFF. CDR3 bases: TGTGCCAGCAGCGCTAGGGGTACCCTGCCTCCTAATGAAAAACTGTTTTTT.

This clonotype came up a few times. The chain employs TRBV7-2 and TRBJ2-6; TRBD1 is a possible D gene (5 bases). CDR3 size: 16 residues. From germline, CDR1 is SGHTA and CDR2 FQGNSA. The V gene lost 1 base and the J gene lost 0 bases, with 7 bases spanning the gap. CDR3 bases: TGTGCCAGCAGCTTAGGACAGTTCTCTGGGGCCAACGTCCTGACTTTC. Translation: CASSLGQFSGANVLTF.

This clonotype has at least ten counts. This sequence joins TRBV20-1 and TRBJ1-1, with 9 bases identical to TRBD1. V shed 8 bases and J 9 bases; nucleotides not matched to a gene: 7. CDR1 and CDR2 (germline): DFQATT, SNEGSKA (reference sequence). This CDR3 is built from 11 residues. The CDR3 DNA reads TGCAGTACGGACAGGGGAGTTAAAGCTTTCTTT. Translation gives CSTDRGVKAFF.

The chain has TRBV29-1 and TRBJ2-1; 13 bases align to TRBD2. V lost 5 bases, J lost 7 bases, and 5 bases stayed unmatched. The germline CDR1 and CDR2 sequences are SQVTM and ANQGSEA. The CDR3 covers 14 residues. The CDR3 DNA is TGCAGCGTTCCCGGGACTAGCGGGACGAATGAGCAGTTCTTC. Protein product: CSVPGTSGTNEQFF.

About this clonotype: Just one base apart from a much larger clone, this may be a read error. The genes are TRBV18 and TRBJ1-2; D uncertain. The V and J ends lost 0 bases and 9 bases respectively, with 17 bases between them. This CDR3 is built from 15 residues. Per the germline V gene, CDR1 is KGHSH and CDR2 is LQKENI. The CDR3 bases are TGTGCCAGCTCACCACCGCTCTCGGCGGGGTATAGCTACACCTTC. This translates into CASSPPLSAGYSYTF.

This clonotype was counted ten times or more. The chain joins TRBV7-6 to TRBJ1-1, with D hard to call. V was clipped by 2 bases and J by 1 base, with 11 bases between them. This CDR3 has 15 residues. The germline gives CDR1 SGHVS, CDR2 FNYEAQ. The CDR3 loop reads CASSLTGQKNTEAFF. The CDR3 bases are TGTGCCAGCAGCTTAACTGGGCAGAAGAACACTGAAGCTTTCTTT.

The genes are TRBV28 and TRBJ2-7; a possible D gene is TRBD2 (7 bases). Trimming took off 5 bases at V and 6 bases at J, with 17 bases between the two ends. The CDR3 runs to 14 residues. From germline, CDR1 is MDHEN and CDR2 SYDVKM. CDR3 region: CASSVTAGASEQYF. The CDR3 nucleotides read TGTGCCAGCAGTGTGACGGCGGGGGCCTCCGAGCAGTACTTC.

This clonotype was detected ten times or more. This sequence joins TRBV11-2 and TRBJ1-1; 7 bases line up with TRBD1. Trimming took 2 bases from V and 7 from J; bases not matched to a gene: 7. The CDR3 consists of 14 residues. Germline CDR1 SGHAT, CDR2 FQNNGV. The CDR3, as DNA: TGTGCCAGCAGCTTAAATTCGGGACAGAGTGAAGCTTTCTTT. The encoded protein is CASSLNSGQSEAFF.

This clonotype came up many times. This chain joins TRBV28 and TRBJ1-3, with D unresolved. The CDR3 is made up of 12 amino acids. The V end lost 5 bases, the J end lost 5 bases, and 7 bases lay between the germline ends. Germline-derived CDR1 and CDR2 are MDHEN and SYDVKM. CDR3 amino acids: CASSPHRNTIYF. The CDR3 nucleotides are TGTGCCAGCAGTCCCCATAGAAACACCATATATTTT.